These 24 T cell receptor beta chains were all obtained from the same sample, sequenced in a study of blood T cell repertoires in COVID-19 (dated by TCRdb to 2020 to 2021). Library creation used the immunoSEQ multiplex PCR assay. This immuneACCESS table, as held by TCRdb, lists in-frame sequences with V and J called but not all clones. Of the missing ones, under half trace to an unresolved V gene in checked studies; the others have no known cause. For this sample the table gives roughly 290,000 clones, of which roughly 80% were detected only once. Of the sample, approximately 3.8% falls within the top ten clones. The sequenced sample was peripheral blood. The receptors were gathered from a woman aged 50 to 60 with active or convalescent COVID-19.

The gene calls are TRBV28 and TRBJ1-1; D not certain. Germline V gene data show CDR1 as MDHEN and CDR2 as SYDVKM. The V gene lost 5 bases and the J gene lost 0 bases, with 10 bases spanning the gap. This CDR3 region has 14 residues. The DNA for the CDR3 is TGTGCCAGCAGTCCTCCACACCTGAACACTGAAGCTTTCTTT. It yields the protein CASSPPHLNTEAFF.

In DNA form, the CDR3 reads TGTGCCAGCAGTTTCACCGGGAGGGCTGTTGAGCAGTTCTTC. It codes for CASSFTGRAVEQFF. The chain couples TRBV27 to TRBJ2-1, with TRBD2 matching 8 bases. Germline V gives CDR1 MNHEY, CDR2 SMNVEV (reference sequence). The length of the CDR3 is 14 residues. The V gene end was trimmed by 3 bases and the J gene end by 9 bases; junction bases not matched to a gene: 7.

In nucleotides, the CDR3 is TGTGCCAGCACCGTCGGGGGGAGGAGGACAGATACGCAGTATTTT. Amino acids: CASTVGGRRTDTQYF. This chain links TRBV5-4 with TRBJ2-3; 7 bases are shared with TRBD2. Looked up from germline, CDR1 is SGHNT and CDR2 is YYREEE (reference sequence). The CDR3 has 15 residues. The V segment lost 6 bases and the J segment 3 bases; nucleotides outside the gene matches: 10.

The rearrangement uses TRBV5-1 and TRBJ2-1; D not resolved. Germline CDR1 and CDR2: SGHRS and YFSETQ. The ends were cut back, 3 bases at V and 0 bases at J, with 10 bases in the middle. CDR3 length: 15 amino acids. CDR3 sequence reads: CASSSFHSSYNEQFF. The CDR3 nucleotides are TGCGCCAGCAGCTCTTTCCACAGCTCCTACAATGAGCAGTTCTTC.

This sequence joins TRBV18 and TRBJ1-3; D perhaps matches TRBD1 (5 bases). The V end lost 3 bases, the J end lost 0 bases, and 12 bases lay between the germline ends. CDR1 and CDR2 from the germline V gene are KGHSH and LQKENI. The CDR3 is 16 amino acids. CDR3 sequence reads: CASSPSRDSSGNTIYF. In DNA form, the CDR3 reads TGTGCCAGCTCACCGAGCAGGGATAGCTCTGGAAACACCATATATTTT.

This sequence joins TRBV28 and TRBJ1-5, with 7 bases identical to TRBD1. The CDR3 runs 20 residues. Trimming at V came to 7 bases and at J to 2 bases, leaving 23 bases not matched to a gene. Germline V gives CDR1 MDHEN, CDR2 SYDVKM. The chain's CDR3 is CASNGPLAGQSGSGNQPQHF. CDR3 nucleotides: TGTGCCAGCAACGGCCCCCTCGCGGGACAGTCAGGTAGCGGCAATCAGCCCCAGCATTTT.

Only a few counts were recorded for this clone. The rearrangement links TRBV28 to TRBJ1-2; 11 bases are shared with TRBD1. CDR1 is MDHEN, CDR2 SYDVKM, per germline. The CDR3 is 14 residues long. V lost 6 bases, J lost 8 bases, and 8 bases stayed unmatched. CDR3 bases: TGTGCCAGCAGATCTGGACAGGGGGCCAAAGGCTACACCTTC. Its translation is CASRSGQGAKGYTF.

This rearrangement joins TRBV19 to TRBJ1-6, with D tentatively TRBD1 (5 bases). V lost 3 bases, J lost 0 bases, and 9 bases lay in between. CDR1 LNHDA and CDR2 SQIVND come from the germline V gene (reference sequence). The CDR3 covers 16 residues. In DNA form, the CDR3 reads TGTGCCAGTAGTATTTGGGGCAGCTCCTATAATTCACCCCTCCACTTT. It encodes CASSIWGSSYNSPLHF.

The V gene is TRBV6-1, the J gene TRBJ2-3, with a possible D match to TRBD2 (5 bases). The CDR3 consists of 15 residues. The V end was cut by 3 bases, the J end by 2 bases, with 12 bases between. Germline-derived CDR1 and CDR2 are MNHNS and SASEGT. CDR3 nucleotides: TGTGCCAGCAGTGACAAGCGGCCCTACACAGATACGCAGTATTTT. Residues: CASSDKRPYTDTQYF.

This chain links TRBV27 with TRBJ1-2; tentatively, D is TRBD1 (6 bases). CDR1 is MNHEY, CDR2 SMNVEV, per germline (reference sequence). Trimming pared 6 bases from V and 4 bases from J, leaving 9 bases between. There are 12 residues in the CDR3. The CDR3 loop is CASRQGTYGYTF. The CDR3 DNA follows: TGTGCCAGCAGGCAGGGGACCTATGGCTACACCTTC.

This chain uses TRBV7-9 with TRBJ2-6, with a possible D match to TRBD2 (6 bases). CDR3 length equals 16 residues. CDR1 and CDR2 (germline): SEHNR, FQNEAQ (reference sequence). The V gene lost 1 base and the J gene lost 4 bases, with 11 bases spanning the gap. Here the CDR3 reads CASSLGAGPGANVLTF. CDR3 DNA sequence: TGTGCCAGCAGCTTAGGTGCGGGACCCGGGGCCAACGTCCTGACTTTC.

The V call is TRBV9, the J call TRBJ1-4; 7 positions agree with TRBD1. The junction had 12 bases not matched to a gene; V was cut back by 4 bases and J by 6 bases. The length of the CDR3 is 16 residues. Per the germline V gene, CDR1 is SGDLS and CDR2 is YYNGEE. For the CDR3, the DNA is TGTGCCAGCAGCAACCGCCGGGACAGCATTTATGAAAAACTGTTTTTT. Encoded protein: CASSNRRDSIYEKLFF.

The chain carries TRBV18 and TRBJ2-3; TRBD2 matches at 12 bases. CDR3 length: 18 amino acids. Losses at the gene ends were 3 bases for V and 2 bases for J; bases not matched to a gene: 9. Germline V gene lookup returns CDR1 KGHSH and CDR2 LQKENI. CDR3 in amino acids: CASSPLSTSGRSTDTQYF. The CDR3 region has the DNA TGTGCCAGCTCACCGTTATCGACTAGCGGGAGATCCACAGATACGCAGTATTTT.

Comment on this clone: Germline and junction disagree at one end, which may indicate a read error. The rearrangement links TRBV7-7 to TRBJ1-3; no definite D call. Germline V gene sequence: CDR1 SSHAT, CDR2 FNYEAQ (reference sequence). There are 15 residues in the CDR3. The CDR3 coding sequence is TGTGCTAGCAGACCCCAACGGGTCTCTGGAAACACCATATATTTT. It encodes CASRPQRVSGNTIYF.

A few counts support this clone. The CDR3 sequence is CASSLGPLYEQYF. The CDR3 DNA sequence: TGTGCCAGCAGCTTGGGGCCGCTCTACGAGCAGTACTTC. This chain connects TRBV28 to TRBJ2-7, with D possibly being TRBD1 (5 bases). Trimming removed 6 bases from V and 3 bases from J, with 12 bases in between. Germline V gives CDR1 MDHEN, CDR2 SYDVKM. The CDR3 is 13 amino acids.

This clone appeared a single time. The chain joins TRBV5-1 to TRBJ2-3; D possibly corresponds to TRBD2 (6 bases). V was cut by 4 bases and J by 0 bases, with 12 bases left in between. The CDR3 is 15 amino acids. Germline-derived CDR1 and CDR2 are SGHRS and YFSETQ. The CDR3 coding sequence is TGCGCCAGCAGCCCCACTAGCTCTAGCACAGATACGCAGTATTTT. This encodes CASSPTSSSTDTQYF.

The chain has TRBV4-1 and TRBJ1-1; D possibly corresponds to TRBD1 (6 bases). Trimming shortened V by 8 bases and J by 1 base, and 26 bases separated the two germline ends. This CDR3 spans 18 amino acids. Per germline, CDR1 MGHRA and CDR2 YSYEKL. The CDR3 region is CASVPHGQRGATNTEAFF. The CDR3 bases are TGCGCCAGCGTCCCCCACGGACAACGGGGGGCGACGAACACTGAAGCTTTCTTT.

The rearrangement links TRBV15 to TRBJ2-3; D gene ambiguous. Trimming removed 5 bases at V and 0 bases at J, with 15 bases between. The CDR3 extends over 16 amino acids. Germline V gives CDR1 LNHNV, CDR2 YYDKDF (reference sequence). The DNA for the CDR3 is TGTGCCACCAGCCAAGAGATGGTGTATAGCACAGATACGCAGTATTTT. Translation gives CATSQEMVYSTDTQYF.

The V call is TRBV7-9, the J call TRBJ1-2; 10 nucleotides match TRBD1. This CDR3 is 15 amino acids long. Germline V gene lookup returns CDR1 SEHNR and CDR2 FQNEAQ (reference sequence). Trimming removed 5 bases from V and 8 bases from J; junction bases left unmatched: 11. CDR3 sequence reads: CASSVGQGVHLGYTF. As DNA, the CDR3 is TGTGCCAGCAGCGTCGGACAGGGGGTTCACCTGGGCTACACCTTC.

This chain links TRBV19 with TRBJ2-6; TRBD2 matches at 8 bases. CDR3 length: 18 residues. The J segment lost 1 base and the V segment lost 3 bases, leaving 8 bases of the junction unmatched. Germline CDR1 reads LNHDA; CDR2 reads SQIVND (reference sequence). The CDR3: CASSIRSGSGSGANVLTF. CDR3 DNA sequence: TGTGCCAGTAGTATTAGGAGCGGGAGTGGTTCTGGGGCCAACGTCCTGACTTTC.

The chain has TRBV5-4 and TRBJ2-7, with a tentative D call TRBD2 (6 bases). Per the germline V gene, CDR1 is SGHNT and CDR2 is YYREEE (reference sequence). Trimming pared 0 bases from V and 5 bases from J, leaving 9 bases between. The CDR3 spans 13 residues. The CDR3 reads CASSLAGGDEQYF. Written as DNA, the CDR3 is TGTGCCAGCAGCTTGGCCGGCGGGGACGAGCAGTACTTC.

The chain is built from TRBV9 and TRBJ2-2, with D maybe TRBD2 (6 bases). V dropped 3 bases and J dropped 6 bases, with 12 bases sitting between them. Per the germline V gene, CDR1 is SGDLS and CDR2 is YYNGEE. This CDR3 region has 14 residues. CDR3 protein: CASSARTNPGELFF. CDR3 nucleotides: TGTGCCAGCAGCGCCAGGACTAATCCCGGGGAGCTGTTTTTT. The full variable domain, completed using reference TRBV9 and TRBJ2-2, is DSGVTQTPKHLITATGQRVTLRCSPRSGDLSVYWYQQSLDQGLQFLIQYYNGEERAKGNILERFSAQQFPDLHSELNLSSLELGDSALYFCASSARTNPGELFFGEGSRLTVL.

V and J are TRBV5-1 and TRBJ1-2; the D is unclear. Germline values: CDR1 SGHRS, CDR2 YFSETQ. The CDR3 is made up of 14 amino acids. Trimming took off 0 bases at V and 4 bases at J, with 10 bases between the two ends. Written as DNA, the CDR3 is TGCGCCAGCAGCTTGGAGGCACAGTTCTATGGCTACACCTTC. It encodes CASSLEAQFYGYTF.

V usage is TRBV25-1 and J usage is TRBJ2-1, with 9 bases identical to TRBD2. The CDR3 has 14 residues. The J segment lost 15 bases and the V segment lost 8 bases, leaving 17 bases of the junction unmatched. Germline CDR1 reads MGHDK; CDR2 reads SYGVNS. In DNA form, the CDR3 reads TGTGCCAGCCGTCAGGCGGGAGGGCCCCCCGGGACGTTCTTC. It is translated as CASRQAGGPPGTFF.